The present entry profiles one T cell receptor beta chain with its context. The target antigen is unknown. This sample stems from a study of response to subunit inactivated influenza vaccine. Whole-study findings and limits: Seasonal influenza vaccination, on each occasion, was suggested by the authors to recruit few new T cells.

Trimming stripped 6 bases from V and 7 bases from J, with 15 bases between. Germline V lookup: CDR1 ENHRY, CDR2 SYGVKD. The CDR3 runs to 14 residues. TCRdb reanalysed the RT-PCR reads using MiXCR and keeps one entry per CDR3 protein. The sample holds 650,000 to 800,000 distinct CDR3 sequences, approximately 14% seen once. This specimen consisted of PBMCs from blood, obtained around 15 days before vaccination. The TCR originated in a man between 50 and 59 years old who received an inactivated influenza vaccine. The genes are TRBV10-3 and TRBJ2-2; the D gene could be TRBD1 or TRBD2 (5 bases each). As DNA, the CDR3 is TGTGCCATCAGGAACAGGCCTGAGGGCGGGGAGCTGTTTTTT. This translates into CAIRNRPEGGELFF.